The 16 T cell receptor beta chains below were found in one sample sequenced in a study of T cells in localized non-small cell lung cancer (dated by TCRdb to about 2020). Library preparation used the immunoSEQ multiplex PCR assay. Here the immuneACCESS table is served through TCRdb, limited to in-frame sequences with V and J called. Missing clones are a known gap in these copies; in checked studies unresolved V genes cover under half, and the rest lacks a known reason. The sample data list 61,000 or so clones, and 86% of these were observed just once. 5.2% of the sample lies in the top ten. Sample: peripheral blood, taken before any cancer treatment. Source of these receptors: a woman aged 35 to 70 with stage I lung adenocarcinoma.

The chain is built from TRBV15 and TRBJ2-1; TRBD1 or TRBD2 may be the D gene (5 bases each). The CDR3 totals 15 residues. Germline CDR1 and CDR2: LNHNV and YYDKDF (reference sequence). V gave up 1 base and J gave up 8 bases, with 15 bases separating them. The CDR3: CATSRVGGRADEQFF. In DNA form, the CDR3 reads TGTGCCACCAGCAGAGTTGGGGGTAGGGCTGATGAGCAGTTCTTC.

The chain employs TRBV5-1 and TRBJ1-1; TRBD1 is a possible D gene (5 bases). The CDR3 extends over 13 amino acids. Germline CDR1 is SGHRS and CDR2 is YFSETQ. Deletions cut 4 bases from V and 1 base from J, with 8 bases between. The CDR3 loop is CASSIRENTEAFF. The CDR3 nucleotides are TGCGCCAGCAGCATCAGGGAGAACACTGAAGCTTTCTTT.

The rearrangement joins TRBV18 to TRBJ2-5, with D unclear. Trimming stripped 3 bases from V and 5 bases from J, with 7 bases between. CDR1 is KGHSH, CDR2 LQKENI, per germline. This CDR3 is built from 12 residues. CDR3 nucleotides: TGTGCCAGCTCACCCTTTCTTGAGACCCAGTACTTC. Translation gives CASSPFLETQYF.

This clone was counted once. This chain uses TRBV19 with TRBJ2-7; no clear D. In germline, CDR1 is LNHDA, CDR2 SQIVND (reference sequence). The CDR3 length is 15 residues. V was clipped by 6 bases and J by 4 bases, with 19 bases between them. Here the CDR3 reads CASSFRPGPAYEQYF. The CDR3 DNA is TGTGCCAGTAGCTTTAGACCGGGCCCGGCGTACGAGCAGTACTTC.

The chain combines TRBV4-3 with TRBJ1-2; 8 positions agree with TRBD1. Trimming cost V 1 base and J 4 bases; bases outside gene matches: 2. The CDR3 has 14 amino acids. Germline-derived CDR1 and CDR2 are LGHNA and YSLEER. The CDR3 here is CASSQATGGYGYTF. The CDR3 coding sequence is TGCGCCAGCAGCCAAGCCACAGGGGGCTATGGCTACACCTTC.

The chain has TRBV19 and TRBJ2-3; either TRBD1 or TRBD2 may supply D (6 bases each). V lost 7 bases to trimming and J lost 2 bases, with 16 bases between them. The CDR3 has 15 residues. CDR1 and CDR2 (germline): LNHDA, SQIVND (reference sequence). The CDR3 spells CASTLSRGLTDTQYF. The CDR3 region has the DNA TGTGCCAGTACCCTATCCAGGGGACTCACAGATACGCAGTATTTT.

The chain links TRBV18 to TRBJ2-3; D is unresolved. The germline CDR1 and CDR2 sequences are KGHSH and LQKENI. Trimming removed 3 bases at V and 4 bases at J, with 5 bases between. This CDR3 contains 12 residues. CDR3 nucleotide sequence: TGTGCCAGCTCACCTACGGCAGATACGCAGTATTTT. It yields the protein CASSPTADTQYF.

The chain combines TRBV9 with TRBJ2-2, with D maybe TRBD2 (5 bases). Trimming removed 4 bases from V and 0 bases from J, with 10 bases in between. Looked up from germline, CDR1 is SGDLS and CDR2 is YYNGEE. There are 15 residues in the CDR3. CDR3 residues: CASSPTRTNTGELFF. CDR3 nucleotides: TGTGCCAGCAGCCCAACTAGGACGAACACCGGGGAGCTGTTTTTT.

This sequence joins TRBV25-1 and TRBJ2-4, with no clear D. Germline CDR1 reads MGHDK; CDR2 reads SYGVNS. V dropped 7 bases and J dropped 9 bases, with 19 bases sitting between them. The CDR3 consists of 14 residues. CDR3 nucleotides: TGTGCCAGCACCGAGAGAGGCCGGGTTGGCATTCAGTACTTC. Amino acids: CASTERGRVGIQYF.

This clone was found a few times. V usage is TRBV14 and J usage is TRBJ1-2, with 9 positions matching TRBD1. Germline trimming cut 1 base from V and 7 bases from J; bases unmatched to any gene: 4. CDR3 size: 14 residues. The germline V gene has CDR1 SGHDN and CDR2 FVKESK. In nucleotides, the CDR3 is TGTGCCAGCAGCCAAGCTGGACAGGGGCTTGGCTACACCTTC. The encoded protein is CASSQAGQGLGYTF.

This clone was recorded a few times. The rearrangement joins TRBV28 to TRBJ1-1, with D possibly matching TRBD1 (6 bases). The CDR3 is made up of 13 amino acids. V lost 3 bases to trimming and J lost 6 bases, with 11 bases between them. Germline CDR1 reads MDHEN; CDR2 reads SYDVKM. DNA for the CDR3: TGTGCCAGCAGTTTGTTACAGGGAGCTGAAGCTTTCTTT. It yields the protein CASSLLQGAEAFF.

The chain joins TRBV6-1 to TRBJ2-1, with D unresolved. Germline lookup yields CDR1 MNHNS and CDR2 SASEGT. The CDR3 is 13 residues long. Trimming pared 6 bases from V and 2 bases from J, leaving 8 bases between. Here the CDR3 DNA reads TGTGCCAGCAGGACGAGGACCTACAATGAGCAGTTCTTC. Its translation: CASRTRTYNEQFF.

For the CDR3, the DNA is TGTGCCAGCAGTCCAGGTGGGCTTAGCTATGGCTACACCTTC. This encodes CASSPGGLSYGYTF. The chain uses TRBV27 and TRBJ1-2, with no clear D. Germline V gene data show CDR1 as MNHEY and CDR2 as SMNVEV (reference sequence). This CDR3 is built from 14 residues. Trimming took 5 bases from V and 4 from J, leaving 14 bases between them.

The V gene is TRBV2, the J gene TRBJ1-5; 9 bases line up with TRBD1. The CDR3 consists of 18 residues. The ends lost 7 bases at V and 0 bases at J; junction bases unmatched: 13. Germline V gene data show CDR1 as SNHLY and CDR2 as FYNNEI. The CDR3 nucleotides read TGTGCCAGCATGGAAATCCGGGACAGGGTTATTAGCAATCAGCCCCAGCATTTT. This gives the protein CASMEIRDRVISNQPQHF.

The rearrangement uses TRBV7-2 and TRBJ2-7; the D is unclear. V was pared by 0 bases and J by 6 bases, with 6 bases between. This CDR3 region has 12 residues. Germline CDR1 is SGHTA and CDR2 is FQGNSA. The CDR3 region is CASSLADGEQYF. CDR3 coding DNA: TGTGCCAGCAGCTTAGCGGACGGCGAGCAGTACTTC.

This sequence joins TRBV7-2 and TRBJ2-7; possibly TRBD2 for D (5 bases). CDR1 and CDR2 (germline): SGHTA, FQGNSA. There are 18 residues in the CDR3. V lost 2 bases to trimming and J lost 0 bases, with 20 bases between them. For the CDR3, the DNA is TGTGCCAGCAGCTTACCCCAGGACTGGTTCGATAGCTCCTACGAGCAGTACTTC. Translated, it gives CASSLPQDWFDSSYEQYF.